This T cell receptor (beta chain) was retrieved from a study of blood T cell repertoires in COVID-19. For the study at large: COVID-19 samples from acute and convalescent phases originated in the United States, Italy and Spain. Nucleic acid was either cDNA or gDNA, and it came from T cells, B-cell-depleted T cells, or PBMCs.

Methods used by the authors: By means of reference gene primer amplification, nucleated cell counts were estimated. Assay: immunoSEQ multiplex PCR; the TCRdb copy retains only in-frame clones and omits some. From that table come the V and J calls and clone size; the DNA was used to work out D and trimming. The table has 90,000 to 100,000 clones, 80% to 85% seen once. The V segment lost 4 bases and the J segment 0 bases; nucleotides outside the gene matches: 8. This CDR3 is built from 16 residues. Germline V gene lookup returns CDR1 MGHDK and CDR2 SYGVNS. This TCR came from a man between 65 and 85 years old with active or convalescent COVID-19. V usage is TRBV25-1 and J usage is TRBJ1-1; 7 bases map to TRBD1. The source material was peripheral blood. CDR3 sequence: CASSVSGTVMNTEAFF. The CDR3 DNA is TGTGCCAGCAGTGTATCCGGGACAGTCATGAACACTGAAGCTTTCTTT. Full variable domain (rest looked up from reference TRBV25-1 and TRBJ1-1): EADIYQTPRYLVIGTGKKITLECSQTMGHDKMYWYQQDPGMELHLIHYSYGVNSTEKGDLSSESTVSRIRTEHFPLTLESARPSHTSQYLCASSVSGTVMNTEAFFGQGTRLTVV.